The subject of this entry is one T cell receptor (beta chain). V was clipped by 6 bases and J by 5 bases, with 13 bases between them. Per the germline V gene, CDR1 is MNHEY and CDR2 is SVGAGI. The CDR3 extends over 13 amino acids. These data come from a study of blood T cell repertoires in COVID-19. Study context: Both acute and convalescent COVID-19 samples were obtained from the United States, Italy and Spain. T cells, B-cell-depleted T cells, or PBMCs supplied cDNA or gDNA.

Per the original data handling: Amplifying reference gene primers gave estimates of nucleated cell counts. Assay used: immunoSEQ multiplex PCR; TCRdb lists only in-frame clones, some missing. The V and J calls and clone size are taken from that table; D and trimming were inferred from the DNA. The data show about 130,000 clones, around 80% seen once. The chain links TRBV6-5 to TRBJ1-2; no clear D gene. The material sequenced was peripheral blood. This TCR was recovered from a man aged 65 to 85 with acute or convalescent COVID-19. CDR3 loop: CASSPRFSYGYTF. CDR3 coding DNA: TGTGCCAGCAGCCCCCGGTTTTCATATGGCTACACCTTC.